These 27 T cell receptor beta chains came from one sample sequenced in a study of metastatic and nonmetastatic thyroid tumors. TCRdb re-analyzed the PCR reads using MiXCR. The sample shows 11,000 or so clones, roughly 26% of them seen only once. All patients were treatment-naive before thyroid surgery. Sequenced input: tumor tissue. These receptors all stem from a female donor with papillary thyroid cancer or a benign thyroid nodule (not recorded which). Some clones in this sample may be carry-over from other donors' samples.

Judged by abundance, this clone is medium-sized. The rearrangement uses TRBV7-3 and TRBJ2-1, with TRBD2 identical over 9 bases. The germline V gene has CDR1 SGHTA and CDR2 FQGTGA. This CDR3 has 14 residues. The V gene end was trimmed by 2 bases and the J gene end by 9 bases; junction bases not matched to a gene: 5. CDR3 nucleotide sequence: TGTGCCAGCAGCTTAGCGGGAGGGGCTAGTGAGCAGTTCTTC. It encodes CASSLAGGASEQFF.

This chain uses TRBV11-2 with TRBJ1-3; D is unresolved. Germline lookup yields CDR1 SGHAT and CDR2 FQNNGV. The CDR3 has 12 residues. Trimming shortened V by 3 bases and J by 2 bases, and 2 bases separated the two germline ends. CDR3 protein: CASSLTGNTIYF. The CDR3 coding sequence is TGTGCCAGCAGCTTGACTGGAAACACCATATATTTT.

This clone has just a few counts. The V and J genes are TRBV19 and TRBJ2-5; 7 bases are shared with TRBD2. Germline loops: CDR1 LNHDA, CDR2 SQIVND (reference sequence). V dropped 9 bases and J dropped 6; count of bases not matched to a gene: 7. The CDR3 runs 12 residues. CDR3 region: CARPARGKTQYF. Here the CDR3 DNA reads TGTGCCAGACCAGCGCGGGGGAAGACCCAGTACTTC. Filled out from reference TRBV19 and TRBJ2-5, the complete variable domain reads DGGITQSPKYLFRKEGQNVTLSCEQNLNHDAMYWYRQDPGQGLRLIYYSQIVNDFQKGDIAEGYSVSREKKESFPLTVTSAQKNPTAFYLCARPARGKTQYFGPGTRLLVL.

V and J are TRBV2 and TRBJ2-1, with 7 bases that match TRBD2. There are 14 residues in the CDR3. The ends lost 8 bases at V and 4 bases at J; junction bases unmatched: 8. Germline lookup yields CDR1 SNHLY and CDR2 FYNNEI. The CDR3, as DNA: TGTGCCAGCCAAGCGGGACCAGGATACAATGAGCAGTTCTTC. The encoded protein is CASQAGPGYNEQFF.

This clone is medium-sized (0.01 to 0.1%). This chain joins TRBV7-2 and TRBJ2-2, with D maybe TRBD1 (5 bases). V dropped 5 bases and J dropped 4 bases, with 29 bases sitting between them. Per germline, CDR1 SGHTA and CDR2 FQGNSA. This CDR3 is 20 amino acids long. CDR3 residues: CASSTQGGFRAPLGTGELFF. The DNA of the CDR3 is TGTGCCAGCAGCACCCAGGGTGGGTTCAGGGCCCCATTAGGCACCGGGGAGCTGTTTTTT.

This clone has a handful of counts. The chain employs TRBV28 and TRBJ1-1, with 10 bases aligning to TRBD1. The germline V gene encodes CDR1 MDHEN and CDR2 SYDVKM. V shed 6 bases and J 5 bases; nucleotides not matched to a gene: 6. The CDR3 length is 14 residues. DNA for the CDR3: TGTGCCAGCAGCCCCGGGACAGGGGTTACTGAAGCTTTCTTT. Translating gives CASSPGTGVTEAFF. The full variable domain, rest sourced from reference TRBV28 and TRBJ1-1, is DVKVTQSSRYLVKRTGEKVFLECVQDMDHENMFWYRQDPGLGLRLIYFSYDVKMKEKGDIPEGYSVSREKKERFSLILESASTNQTSMYLCASSPGTGVTEAFFGQGTRLTVV.

The chain links TRBV5-1 to TRBJ1-1; maybe TRBD1 (5 bases). The germline CDR1 and CDR2 sequences are SGHRS and YFSETQ. The CDR3 has 16 amino acids. V gave up 7 bases and J gave up 1 base, with 20 bases separating them. The CDR3 DNA reads TGCGCCAGCGCACTCCCCCCGGGGGGTGCGAACACTGAAGCTTTCTTT. Amino acids: CASALPPGGANTEAFF.

This clone was counted only a few times. The genes are TRBV12-3 or TRBV12-4 and TRBJ1-5, with D possibly TRBD1 on 5 matching bases. The CDR3 has 18 amino acids. Trimming removed 7 bases from V and 3 bases from J, with 25 bases in between. In DNA, the CDR3 is TGTGCCAGCACCACCTTTTCGGGGGTGGGAGGTTTCAATCAGCCCCAGCATTTT. It codes for CASTTFSGVGGFNQPQHF.

The CDR3 is CASTQGFGNSPLHF. The CDR3 DNA reads TGTGCCAGCACCCAGGGGTTTGGTAATTCACCCCTCCACTTT. V usage is TRBV28 and J usage is TRBJ1-6, with a possible D match to TRBD1 (6 bases). Per the germline V gene, CDR1 is MDHEN and CDR2 is SYDVKM. Trimming removed 7 bases from V and 6 bases from J, with 13 bases in between. The CDR3 has 14 amino acids.

This clone was picked up a small number of times. The rearrangement uses TRBV10-3 and TRBJ2-3; 8 bases are shared with TRBD1. J lost 2 bases, V lost 2 bases, and 3 bases had no gene match. Germline CDR1 reads ENHRY; CDR2 reads SYGVKD. CDR3 size: 15 residues. CDR3 protein: CAISERQGTTDTQYF. The CDR3 DNA reads TGTGCCATCAGTGAGCGACAGGGGACCACAGATACGCAGTATTTT.

The rearrangement joins TRBV27 to TRBJ1-2, with 7 bases fitting TRBD1. V was pared by 8 bases and J by 4 bases, with 7 bases of the junction left unmatched. Germline V lookup: CDR1 MNHEY, CDR2 SMNVEV (reference sequence). The CDR3 contains 13 residues. The CDR3 reads CASAPNRGYGYTF. The CDR3 DNA reads as TGTGCCAGCGCCCCGAACAGGGGCTATGGCTACACCTTC.

The chain recombines TRBV6-1 with TRBJ1-1, with 8 bases lining up with TRBD1. V gave up 6 bases and J gave up 1 base; unmatched junction bases: 10. This CDR3 contains 16 residues. Germline CDR1 reads MNHNS; CDR2 reads SASEGT. CDR3 DNA sequence: TGTGCCAGCAGCGTAGGACAGGGCCCTTGGAACACTGAAGCTTTCTTT. Amino acid sequence: CASSVGQGPWNTEAFF.

The table lists this clone with a few counts. This chain links TRBV6-2 or TRBV6-3 with TRBJ2-2, with unresolved D. CDR1 and CDR2 from the germline V gene are MNHEY and SVGEGT. The CDR3 runs to 14 residues. V lost 0 bases and J 1 base, leaving 3 bases between the germline ends. CDR3 sequence reads: CASSYSENTGELFF. In nucleotides, the CDR3 is TGTGCCAGCAGTTACTCTGAGAACACCGGGGAGCTGTTTTTT.

This clone occurred a few times. This chain joins TRBV12-3 or TRBV12-4 and TRBJ2-7, with D tentatively TRBD1 or TRBD2 (6 bases each). The CDR3 covers 16 residues. Trimming cost V 4 bases and J 2 bases, with 18 bases left between them. CDR3 sequence reads: CASSSGVLARAYEQYF. CDR3 DNA sequence: TGTGCCAGCAGTTCAGGGGTGCTAGCGAGGGCCTACGAGCAGTACTTC.

By sample fraction, this clone is medium-sized (0.01 to 0.1%). CDR3 DNA: TGTGCCATCAAGTTACCTGGCGCCTACAATGAGCAGTTCTTC. This sequence encodes CAIKLPGAYNEQFF. The V and J genes are TRBV10-3 and TRBJ2-1, with D hard to call. The length of the CDR3 is 14 residues. Germline V CDR1 and CDR2: ENHRY, SYGVKD. The V end was cut by 7 bases, the J end by 2 bases, with 12 bases between.

This clone was seen only a few times. This chain uses TRBV12-3 or TRBV12-4 with TRBJ2-1; unclear D gene. The CDR3 loop spans 15 amino acids. V shed 1 base and J shed 3 bases, with 10 bases lying between them. CDR3 residues: CASSLGLLGYNEQFF. In nucleotides, the CDR3 is TGTGCCAGCAGTTTAGGACTCCTGGGCTACAATGAGCAGTTCTTC.

The chain uses TRBV12-3 or TRBV12-4 and TRBJ1-2; D may be TRBD1 (6 bases). The CDR3 runs to 14 residues. The V end lost 1 base, the J end lost 7 bases, and 13 bases lay between the germline ends. CDR3 region: CASSLGGAGGGYTF. Here the CDR3 DNA reads TGTGCCAGCAGTTTAGGGGGGGCTGGGGGTGGCTACACCTTC.

V is TRBV19 and J is TRBJ2-7; the D gene is possibly TRBD2 (6 bases). V was cut by 4 bases and J by 5 bases, with 21 bases left in between. The V gene's germline CDR1 is LNHDA and CDR2 SQIVND (reference sequence). CDR3 length: 16 residues. CDR3 protein: CASSTAQVSGGDEQYF. The DNA for the CDR3 is TGTGCCAGTAGTACTGCCCAGGTCTCCGGGGGAGACGAGCAGTACTTC.

This clone was detected once. At the DNA level, this CDR3 is encoded by other sequences in the same sample as well. This chain uses TRBV19 with TRBJ2-3; no clear D. CDR3 length equals 13 residues. Germline CDR1 is LNHDA and CDR2 is SQIVND (reference sequence). V shed 10 bases and J shed 0 bases, with 11 bases lying between them. DNA for the CDR3: TGTGCCACCGACGGAGCTAGCACAGATACGCAGTATTTT. Amino acid sequence: CATDGASTDTQYF.

In its sample, this clone was seen a few times. This rearrangement joins TRBV12-3 or TRBV12-4 to TRBJ2-3; D uncertain. The CDR3 loop spans 14 amino acids. V dropped 4 bases and J dropped 6 bases, with 14 bases sitting between them. The chain's CDR3 is CASSSRPLADTQYF. CDR3 in DNA: TGTGCCAGCAGTTCCCGTCCTTTAGCCGATACGCAGTATTTT.

This clone was recorded many times. The CDR3 nucleotides are TGCGCCAGCAGCCAAGTTGGGGCAGGGACGAATTCACCCCTCCACTTT. It translates to CASSQVGAGTNSPLHF. The rearrangement links TRBV4-1 to TRBJ1-6, with D maybe TRBD1 (5 bases). This CDR3 region has 16 residues. V was shortened by 1 base and J by 7 bases, with 14 bases between the two germline ends. CDR1 and CDR2 from the germline V gene are MGHRA and YSYEKL.

The V and J genes are TRBV29-1 and TRBJ1-1; TRBD1 might be the D (6 bases). CDR3 size: 13 residues. Germline-derived CDR1 and CDR2 are SQVTM and ANQGSEA. V was pared by 6 bases and J by 1 base, with 12 bases between. The CDR3 is CSVNRVRNTEAFF. CDR3 in DNA: TGCAGCGTCAACAGGGTAAGGAACACTGAAGCTTTCTTT.

This clone has a count of ten or more. This may be a read error: a much more frequent sequence differs by one nucleotide. This chain connects TRBV13 to TRBJ2-2; 11 bases are a match to TRBD1. Germline CDR1 PRHDT, CDR2 FYEKMQ (reference sequence). The CDR3 is made up of 15 amino acids. This CDR3 reads CASSMDRGLAGELSF. DNA for the CDR3: TGTGCCAGCAGCATGGACAGGGGGCTGGCCGGGGAGCTGTCTTTT.

This clone was counted a few times. The V call is TRBV19, the J call TRBJ1-6, with TRBD1 matching over 7 bases. The junction had 1 base not matched to a gene; V was cut back by 3 bases and J by 5 bases. Germline assignment: CDR1 LNHDA and CDR2 SQIVND (reference sequence). The CDR3 sequence is 14 residues long. DNA for the CDR3: TGTGCCAGTAGTATCGGGACAGATAATTCACCCCTCCACTTT. It codes for CASSIGTDNSPLHF.

By proportion, this clone is medium-sized (0.01 to 0.1%). The chain links TRBV6-1 to TRBJ1-1; a possible D gene is TRBD1 (6 bases). This CDR3 spans 13 amino acids. The germline gives CDR1 MNHNS, CDR2 SASEGT. V lost 2 bases and J 8 bases, leaving 12 bases between the germline ends. The CDR3 region is CASSELWTEEAFF. In DNA, the CDR3 is TGTGCCAGCAGTGAATTGTGGACAGAAGAAGCTTTCTTT.

This clone showed up just a few times. This rearrangement joins TRBV12-3 or TRBV12-4 to TRBJ2-7; no clear D gene. V was pared by 3 bases and J by 3 bases, with 6 bases between. This CDR3 spans 12 amino acids. The CDR3 sequence is CASSFSHYEQYF. The CDR3 coding sequence is TGTGCCAGCAGTTTTTCCCACTACGAGCAGTACTTC.

This clone is categorized as large. This rearrangement joins TRBV6-1 to TRBJ1-6; TRBD1 agrees at 9 bases. V trimming: 5 bases; J trimming: 8 bases; junction bases outside the gene matches: 13. The V gene's germline CDR1 is MNHNS and CDR2 SASEGT. The CDR3 covers 17 residues. The CDR3 reads CASSSTTTGGRDSPLHF. As DNA, the CDR3 is TGTGCCAGCAGTTCTACTACGACAGGGGGTAGGGATTCACCCCTCCACTTT.